The rows below give T cell receptor beta chains drawn from one sample of a study of cytomegalovirus exposure and HLA in healthy donors. Sequencing used immunoSEQ multiplex PCR; TCRdb keeps in-frame clones, though not all of them. Of approximately 150,000 clones in the sample, 70% to 85% were seen once. The sample taken for sequencing was PBMCs. The receptors originated from a woman in her thirties or forties in good health and CMV-seronegative. Each CDR3 is given with its conserved first and last residue. A D gene is named only where the DNA matches it firmly. Expanded clones are given a class, and other clones once, few, many or no size at all.

D gene: -; J gene: TRBJ2-5; V gene: TRBV15; clone size: -; CDR3 DNA: TGTGCCACCAGCACCAGGGGTGGGGGAGAGACCCAGTACTTC; CDR3 protein: CATSTRGGGETQYF
D gene: -; J gene: TRBJ2-5; V gene: TRBV4-2; clone size: few; CDR3 DNA: TGTGCCAGCAGCACGACCGGGGAGACCCAGTACTTC; CDR3 protein: CASSTTGETQYF
D gene: -; J gene: TRBJ1-1; V gene: TRBV4-1; clone size: -; CDR3 DNA: TGCGCCAGCAGCCACCAACAAGTAATGAACACTGAAGCTTTCTTT; CDR3 protein: CASSHQQVMNTEAFF
D gene: -; J gene: TRBJ2-7; V gene: TRBV27; clone size: -; CDR3 DNA: TGTGCCAGCAGCTTAACAGGGTCCGAGCAGTACTTC; CDR3 protein: CASSLTGSEQYF
D gene: -; J gene: TRBJ2-6; V gene: TRBV9; clone size: -; CDR3 DNA: TGTGCCAGCAGCGCGGGAGCCAGGGTTGGGGCCAACGTCCTGACTTTC; CDR3 protein: CASSAGARVGANVLTF
D gene: TRBD1; J gene: TRBJ2-7; V gene: TRBV18; clone size: -; CDR3 DNA: TGTGCCAGCTCACCCCAGACAGGGGTCAACGAGCAGTACTTC; CDR3 protein: CASSPQTGVNEQYF
D gene: TRBD1; J gene: TRBJ1-4; V gene: TRBV7-2; clone size: -; CDR3 DNA: TGTGCCAGCGGTGCCTACAGGGGGGAAAATGAAAAACTGTTTTTT; CDR3 protein: CASGAYRGENEKLFF
D gene: -; J gene: TRBJ2-4; V gene: TRBV5-8; clone size: -; CDR3 DNA: TGTGCCAGCAGCTTGGTCTCCGGGATGAACATTCAGTACTTC; CDR3 protein: CASSLVSGMNIQYF
D gene: -; J gene: TRBJ2-7; V gene: TRBV6-5; clone size: -; CDR3 DNA: TGTGCCAGCAGTTCCCCCGGGACACCTTATGACGAGCAGTACTTC; CDR3 protein: CASSSPGTPYDEQYF
D gene: -; J gene: TRBJ2-7; V gene: TRBV28; clone size: -; CDR3 DNA: TGTGCCAGCAGTCCAACTTCGGCGGGGAGATACGAGCAGTACTTC; CDR3 protein: CASSPTSAGRYEQYF
D gene: TRBD2; J gene: TRBJ2-2; V gene: TRBV4-2; clone size: -; CDR3 DNA: TGTGCCAGCAGCCAAGATGTTAGCGGGAAGGGCACCGGGGAGCTGTTTTTT; CDR3 protein: CASSQDVSGKGTGELFF
D gene: -; J gene: TRBJ2-7; V gene: TRBV29-1; clone size: few; CDR3 DNA: TGCAGCGTCCAGGGCCCCGATATCGAGCAGTACTTC; CDR3 protein: CSVQGPDIEQYF
D gene: TRBD2; J gene: TRBJ2-7; V gene: TRBV15; clone size: -; CDR3 DNA: TGTGCCACCGGAGCGGGGAGTCTCTACGAGCAGTACTTC; CDR3 protein: CATGAGSLYEQYF
D gene: TRBD2; J gene: TRBJ2-2; V gene: TRBV27; clone size: -; CDR3 DNA: TGTGCCAGCAGATCTTTTGCGGGAGGCGACACCGGGGAGCTGTTTTTT; CDR3 protein: CASRSFAGGDTGELFF
D gene: -; J gene: TRBJ1-1; V gene: TRBV25-1; clone size: -; CDR3 DNA: TGTGCCAGCGAACAGGGCGTAGCTTTCTTT; CDR3 protein: CASEQGVAFF
D gene: TRBD1; J gene: TRBJ2-1; V gene: TRBV7-3; clone size: -; CDR3 DNA: TGTGCCAGCAGCCTAGACAGGGGAGGCTACAATGAGCAGTTCTTC; CDR3 protein: CASSLDRGGYNEQFF
D gene: TRBD1; J gene: TRBJ1-1; V gene: TRBV4-1; clone size: -; CDR3 DNA: TGCGCCAGCAGCCCGGGACAGGCCGGCACTGAAGCTTTCTTT; CDR3 protein: CASSPGQAGTEAFF
D gene: TRBD1; J gene: TRBJ2-3; V gene: TRBV7-3; clone size: -; CDR3 DNA: TGTGCCAGCAGCCGGGACAGGTTGTCAGATACGCAGTATTTT; CDR3 protein: CASSRDRLSDTQYF
D gene: TRBD1; J gene: TRBJ2-3; V gene: TRBV28; clone size: -; CDR3 DNA: TGTGCCAGCAGTTTATTGGGACAGGGTACCACAGATACGCAGTATTTT; CDR3 protein: CASSLLGQGTTDTQYF
D gene: TRBD2; J gene: TRBJ2-7; V gene: TRBV9; clone size: -; CDR3 DNA: TGTGCCAGCAGCGAAGGACTAGCGGGTGCCTACGAGCAGTACTTC; CDR3 protein: CASSEGLAGAYEQYF
D gene: TRBD1; J gene: TRBJ1-2; V gene: TRBV7-2; clone size: -; CDR3 DNA: TGTGCCAGCAGCCCCCGACAGGGGGAGTACAATGGCTACACCTTC; CDR3 protein: CASSPRQGEYNGYTF
D gene: TRBD1; J gene: TRBJ2-3; V gene: TRBV27; clone size: -; CDR3 DNA: TGTGCCAGCAGTCCCATAAGGACAGGGGGCGACACAGATACGCAGTATTTT; CDR3 protein: CASSPIRTGGDTDTQYF
D gene: -; J gene: TRBJ2-5; V gene: TRBV2; clone size: -; CDR3 DNA: TGTGCCAGCAGGGAGGATGTAGAGACCCAGTACTTC; CDR3 protein: CASREDVETQYF
D gene: -; J gene: TRBJ2-5; V gene: TRBV28; clone size: -; CDR3 DNA: TGTGCCAGCAGTTCCAGGATATTACAAGAGACCCAGTACTTC; CDR3 protein: CASSSRILQETQYF
D gene: TRBD1; J gene: TRBJ1-5; V gene: TRBV4-3; clone size: -; CDR3 DNA: TGCGCCAGCAGCCAAGATCCGGGGACAGCCCAGCATTTT; CDR3 protein: CASSQDPGTAQHF
D gene: -; J gene: TRBJ1-2; V gene: TRBV5-1; clone size: -; CDR3 DNA: -; CDR3 protein: CASSLAVGTGALGF
D gene: -; J gene: TRBJ2-2; V gene: TRBV15; clone size: -; CDR3 DNA: TGTGCCACCAGCCCGAGAAGCGCCGGGGAGCTGTTTTTT; CDR3 protein: CATSPRSAGELFF
D gene: TRBD1; J gene: TRBJ2-7; V gene: TRBV5-8; clone size: once; CDR3 DNA: TGTGCCAGCAGCTTGAGAGGGACAGTGGTCGGCGAGCAGTACTTC; CDR3 protein: CASSLRGTVVGEQYF
D gene: TRBD1; J gene: TRBJ2-2; V gene: TRBV27; clone size: -; CDR3 DNA: TGTGCCAGCAGTTTATGGTTCCAGGGGGCGGGCACCGGGGAGCTGTTTTTT; CDR3 protein: CASSLWFQGAGTGELFF
D gene: -; J gene: TRBJ1-2; V gene: TRBV7-9; clone size: -; CDR3 DNA: TGTGCCAGCAGCTTAGGACAGAGTACCTATGGCTACACCTTC; CDR3 protein: CASSLGQSTYGYTF
D gene: TRBD2; J gene: TRBJ2-1; V gene: TRBV27; clone size: -; CDR3 DNA: TGTGCCAGCAGTCCCCTACTAGCGAGCGACAATGAGCAGTTCTTC; CDR3 protein: CASSPLLASDNEQFF
D gene: -; J gene: TRBJ1-1; V gene: TRBV5-1; clone size: -; CDR3 DNA: TGCGCCAGCAGCACAAATGGAGGGTCATACACTGAAGCTTTCTTT; CDR3 protein: CASSTNGGSYTEAFF
D gene: -; J gene: TRBJ2-3; V gene: TRBV7-2; clone size: -; CDR3 DNA: TGTGCCAGCAGCCCTCTTTATAGCACAGATACGCAGTATTTT; CDR3 protein: CASSPLYSTDTQYF
D gene: -; J gene: TRBJ2-7; V gene: TRBV6-5; clone size: -; CDR3 DNA: TGTGCCAGCGTGTCATTTAGGGGAAACTCCTACGAGCAGTACTTC; CDR3 protein: CASVSFRGNSYEQYF
D gene: -; J gene: TRBJ2-3; V gene: TRBV28; clone size: few; CDR3 DNA: TGTGCCAGCAGTTTACCCCCCGCTAGCTTCCCCCCCACAGATACGCAGTATTTT; CDR3 protein: CASSLPPASFPPTDTQYF
D gene: TRBD1; J gene: TRBJ2-7; V gene: TRBV28; clone size: -; CDR3 DNA: TGTGCCAGCAGTTCGGGACAGCTCTACGAGCAGTACTTC; CDR3 protein: CASSSGQLYEQYF
D gene: -; J gene: TRBJ1-1; V gene: TRBV11-2; clone size: -; CDR3 DNA: TGTGCCAGCAGTTCATATCGGGGGTCCCACACTGAAGCTTTCTTT; CDR3 protein: CASSSYRGSHTEAFF
D gene: TRBD1; J gene: TRBJ2-1; V gene: TRBV5-8; clone size: -; CDR3 DNA: TGTGCCAGCAGCTTGGGACAGGGAAGGGGCAATGAGCAGTTCTTC; CDR3 protein: CASSLGQGRGNEQFF
D gene: -; J gene: TRBJ2-4; V gene: TRBV28; clone size: -; CDR3 DNA: TGTGCCAGCGGCCGGAACCCAGGGGCCAAAAACATTCAGTACTTC; CDR3 protein: CASGRNPGAKNIQYF
D gene: TRBD2; J gene: TRBJ2-3; V gene: TRBV18; clone size: -; CDR3 DNA: TGTGCCAGCTCACCGGGACTAGTCCTGGCAGATACGCAGTATTTT; CDR3 protein: CASSPGLVLADTQYF
D gene: -; J gene: TRBJ2-7; V gene: TRBV18; clone size: -; CDR3 DNA: TGTGCCAGCTCACCAGGGGCTAGGAGAACCTACGAGCAGTACTTC; CDR3 protein: CASSPGARRTYEQYF
D gene: -; J gene: TRBJ2-5; V gene: TRBV5-4; clone size: -; CDR3 DNA: TGTGCCAGCAGCTTGCTTCTCGCGGGTCAAGAGACCCAGTACTTC; CDR3 protein: CASSLLLAGQETQYF